This is a list of T cell receptor beta chains from one sample in a study of cytomegalovirus exposure and HLA in healthy donors. Libraries were prepared by immunoSEQ multiplex PCR; TCRdb keeps only in-frame clonotypes and omits some of them. This sample yields 130,000 to 150,000 clones, of which 60% to 85% are seen a single time; under 7.5% belongs to the top ten. The source material was PBMCs. Receptors were obtained from a man aged 40-50 years in good health and CMV-seropositive. Each CDR3 is given with its conserved first and last residue. Each record gives: CDR3 length, V gene, clone size, D gene, J gene, CDR3 protein, CDR3 DNA. The D gene is left open where the match is weak. Clone size, where shown, is once, few, many, or a class for clones that have expanded.

15	TRBV15	-	-	TRBJ2-7	CATSRGGGSSYEQYF	TGTGCCACCAGCAGAGGTGGAGGGAGCTCCTACGAGCAGTACTTC
17	TRBV18	few	-	TRBJ2-3	CASSPSQAPSRTDTQYF	TGTGCCAGCTCACCGTCACAGGCACCAAGTCGCACAGATACGCAGTATTTT
11	TRBV2	once	-	TRBJ1-2	CASSAEERNTF	TGTGCCAGCAGTGCAGAGGAGAGGAACACCTTC
18	TRBV6-1	-	-	TRBJ2-1	CASSENLRWRQGYNEQFF	TGTGCCAGCAGTGAAAATTTACGGTGGCGGCAGGGCTACAATGAGCAGTTCTTC
13	TRBV7-9	-	-	TRBJ1-2	CASSLAGAGGYTF	TGTGCCAGCAGCTTAGCGGGGGCTGGTGGCTACACCTTC
11	TRBV28	-	-	TRBJ1-1	CASSLPQVELF	TGTGCCAGCAGTCTACCGCAGGTTGAGCTGTTT
14	TRBV9	-	TRBD1	TRBJ2-7	CASTKTGDSYEQYF	TGTGCCAGCACGAAAACAGGGGACTCCTACGAGCAGTACTTC
15	TRBV28	-	-	TRBJ1-2	CASTGGVGGYCGYTF	TGTGCCAGCACCGGGGGGGTGGGGGGCTACTGTGGCTACACCTTC
13	TRBV6-5	-	-	TRBJ1-1	CASRSGQNTEAFF	TGTGCCAGCAGATCGGGACAGAACACTGAAGCTTTCTTT
15	TRBV6-5	-	TRBD1	TRBJ1-5	CASREDRVGNQPQHF	TGTGCCAGCAGGGAGGACAGGGTCGGCAATCAGCCCCAGCATTTT
15	TRBV29-1	-	TRBD1	TRBJ2-7	CSVDGMGTGAYEQYF	TGCAGCGTTGATGGAATGGGGACAGGGGCCTACGAGCAGTACTTC
16	TRBV4-2	-	-	TRBJ1-5	CASSQARTAWDQPQHF	TGTGCCAGCAGCCAAGCTAGAACCGCCTGGGATCAGCCCCAGCATTTT
16	TRBV19	-	-	TRBJ2-1	CASSILGSGTHNEQFF	TGTGCCAGTAGTATTTTGGGGAGCGGTACTCACAATGAGCAGTTCTTC
15	TRBV4-1	-	-	TRBJ2-4	CASSQDFEAKNIQYF	TGCGCCAGCAGCCAAGATTTCGAGGCCAAAAACATTCAGTACTTC
15	TRBV5-1	-	TRBD2	TRBJ2-1	CASSYGLAGGSEQFF	TGCGCCAGCAGCTACGGACTAGCGGGAGGTAGTGAGCAGTTCTTC
14	TRBV11-3	-	-	TRBJ1-1	CASSSWGGATEAFF	TGTGCCAGCAGCTCCTGGGGGGGGGCCACTGAAGCTTTCTTT
17	TRBV4-2	once	-	TRBJ1-2	CASSLSGGGGGGYGYTF	TGTGCCAGCAGCCTAAGCGGGGGCGGGGGAGGCGGCTATGGCTACACCTTC
14	TRBV14	-	TRBD1	TRBJ2-2	CASSATGLGGELFF	TGTGCCAGCAGCGCGACAGGGTTGGGCGGGGAGCTGTTTTTT
16	TRBV5-6	-	TRBD1	TRBJ2-2	CASSHGQGWRAGELFF	TGTGCCAGCAGTCACGGACAGGGTTGGCGGGCCGGGGAGCTGTTTTTT
16	TRBV29-1	-	TRBD1	TRBJ2-1	CSVTSSDRGLYNEQFF	TGCAGCGTTACCTCCTCGGACAGGGGGCTCTACAATGAGCAGTTCTTC
15	TRBV18	-	TRBD2	TRBJ2-7	CASSPGGGSFYEQYF	TGTGCCAGCTCGCCCGGGGGAGGGAGCTTCTACGAGCAGTACTTC
12	TRBV7-9	-	-	TRBJ2-7	CASSLTRDEQYF	TGTGCCAGCAGCTTGACCAGGGACGAGCAGTACTTC
15	TRBV11-2	-	-	TRBJ2-5	CASSPQGLGGETQYF	TGTGCCAGCAGCCCCCAGGGATTGGGTGGGGAGACCCAGTACTTC
13	TRBV5-6	-	TRBD1	TRBJ2-4	CASSPGTGPLKDF	TGTGCCAGCAGTCCCGGGACAGGGCCCCTAAAGGACTTC
12	TRBV6-5	-	TRBD1	TRBJ2-3	CASSYDRGAQYF	TGTGCCAGCAGTTACGACAGGGGTGCGCAGTATTTT
11	TRBV20-1	-	-	TRBJ1-5	CSARVGQLQHF	TGCAGTGCTAGAGTCGGACAGCTCCAGCATTTT
16	TRBV5-4	-	TRBD1	TRBJ2-2	CASSGPQGTNTGELFF	TGTGCCAGCAGCGGCCCACAGGGGACGAACACCGGGGAGCTGTTTTTT
15	TRBV4-3	-	-	TRBJ2-7	CASSQDATHSYEQYF	TGCGCCAGCAGCCAAGATGCGACACACTCCTACGAGCAGTACTTC
14	TRBV10-3	-	TRBD1	TRBJ2-7	CAISESGTEYEQYF	TGTGCCATCAGTGAGTCCGGGACAGAGTACGAGCAGTACTTC
15	TRBV5-1	-	TRBD1	TRBJ1-3	CASSAGTVSGNTIYF	TGCGCCAGCAGCGCAGGGACAGTTTCTGGAAACACCATATATTTT
17	TRBV1	few	-	TRBJ2-5	CTSSQDPRGGDPGTQYF	TGCACCAGCAGCCAAGATCCTCGCGGGGGGGATCCAGGGACCCAGTACTTC
14	TRBV9	-	TRBD2	TRBJ2-5	CASTLGAGEETQYF	TGTGCCAGCACCTTGGGAGCGGGGGAAGAGACCCAGTACTTC
14	TRBV5-6	-	-	TRBJ1-2	CASSQWAENYGYTF	TGTGCCAGCAGCCAATGGGCAGAAAACTATGGCTACACCTTC
15	TRBV27	-	TRBD1	TRBJ2-7	CASSLAGQDFYEQYF	TGTGCCAGCAGTTTAGCAGGACAGGACTTCTACGAGCAGTACTTC
14	TRBV5-1	few	-	TRBJ2-2	CASSLAGTPGELFF	TGCGCCAGCAGCTTGGCCGGGACACCCGGGGAGCTGTTTTTT
14	TRBV6-5	-	-	TRBJ1-1	CASSGGRENTEAFF	TGTGCCAGCAGCGGAGGTAGGGAGAACACTGAAGCTTTCTTT
16	TRBV2	-	-	TRBJ2-3	CASSLSGTGRTDTQYF	TGTGCCAGCAGCCTGAGCGGGACAGGCCGCACAGATACGCAGTATTTT
13	TRBV27	-	-	TRBJ1-2	CASREGTNYGYTF	TGTGCCAGCAGGGAGGGCACCAACTATGGCTACACCTTC
9	TRBV6-5	-	-	TRBJ1-1	CARETGAFF	TGTGCCAGGGAGACGGGAGCTTTCTTT
14	TRBV2	-	-	TRBJ1-5	CASGVPEKPGPQHF	TGTGCCAGCGGTGTACCCGAAAAACCCGGGCCCCAGCATTTT
16	TRBV5-1	-	TRBD1	TRBJ2-7	CASSLDGTGKLYEQYF	TGCGCCAGCAGCTTGGATGGGACAGGTAAACTCTACGAGCAGTACTTC
16	TRBV4-3	-	TRBD2	TRBJ2-5	CASSLDHGGAGETQYF	TGCGCCAGCAGCCTGGATCACGGGGGGGCCGGAGAGACCCAGTACTTC
12	TRBV18	few	-	TRBJ2-7	CASSPGSYEQYF	TGTGCCAGCTCGCCGGGTTCCTACGAGCAGTACTTC
15	TRBV2	-	-	TRBJ1-2	CASSIDSSTLYGYTF	TGTGCCAGCAGTATAGACTCCTCTACCCTCTATGGCTACACCTTC
12	TRBV30	-	-	TRBJ1-1	CAWSRENTEAFF	TGTGCCTGGAGTCGAGAGAACACTGAAGCTTTCTTT
16	TRBV7-8	-	TRBD1	TRBJ2-3	CASSLVRGGVLDTQYF	TGTGCCAGCAGCCTCGTCAGAGGGGGCGTGTTAGATACGCAGTATTTT
16	TRBV27	-	-	TRBJ2-2	CASSLLGSRNTGELFF	TGTGCCAGCAGTTTACTAGGTTCCAGGAACACCGGGGAGCTGTTTTTT
16	TRBV7-8	-	TRBD1	TRBJ1-5	CASSPQGTGSLQPQHF	TGTGCCAGCAGCCCGCAGGGGACAGGGTCGCTTCAGCCCCAGCATTTT
16	TRBV19	-	TRBD1	TRBJ2-7	CASSLSGQGIVHEQYF	TGTGCCAGTAGTCTATCGGGACAGGGGATCGTGCACGAGCAGTACTTC
15	TRBV13	once	-	TRBJ2-5	CASSSHRQGRREQYF	TGTGCCAGCAGCTCACACCGCCAGGGCAGGAGAGAGCAGTACTTC
15	TRBV27	once	-	TRBJ1-5	CASSAGISSNQPQHF	TGTGCCAGCAGTGCAGGGATTTCTAGCAATCAGCCCCAGCATTTT
22	TRBV2	-	TRBD2	TRBJ2-7	CASSDSSGRLGSPRRTSYEQYF	TGTGCCAGCAGTGACTCTAGCGGGAGATTGGGTTCTCCCAGAAGGACCTCCTACGAGCAGTACTTC
12	TRBV28	-	TRBD2	TRBJ2-7	CASSLVAGEQYF	TGTGCCAGCAGTTTGGTAGCGGGGGAGCAGTACTTC
16	TRBV6-5	-	TRBD1	TRBJ1-2	CASSYPKQGMGYGYTF	TGTGCCAGCAGTTACCCCAAACAGGGGATGGGCTATGGCTACACCTTC
11	TRBV18	few	-	TRBJ1-1	CASSEGVGAFF	TGTGCCAGCTCCGAGGGGGTGGGAGCTTTCTTT
15	TRBV19	-	-	TRBJ2-2	CASSKDRKTTGELFF	TGTGCCAGTAGTAAGGACAGAAAGACTACCGGGGAGCTGTTTTTT
12	TRBV7-9	-	TRBD1	TRBJ1-2	CASSLGDRARTF	TGTGCCAGCAGCTTAGGGGACAGGGCTAGGACCTTC
14	TRBV27	-	-	TRBJ1-1	CASSRGGAGTEAFF	TGTGCCAGCAGTCGCGGGGGAGCGGGCACTGAAGCTTTCTTT